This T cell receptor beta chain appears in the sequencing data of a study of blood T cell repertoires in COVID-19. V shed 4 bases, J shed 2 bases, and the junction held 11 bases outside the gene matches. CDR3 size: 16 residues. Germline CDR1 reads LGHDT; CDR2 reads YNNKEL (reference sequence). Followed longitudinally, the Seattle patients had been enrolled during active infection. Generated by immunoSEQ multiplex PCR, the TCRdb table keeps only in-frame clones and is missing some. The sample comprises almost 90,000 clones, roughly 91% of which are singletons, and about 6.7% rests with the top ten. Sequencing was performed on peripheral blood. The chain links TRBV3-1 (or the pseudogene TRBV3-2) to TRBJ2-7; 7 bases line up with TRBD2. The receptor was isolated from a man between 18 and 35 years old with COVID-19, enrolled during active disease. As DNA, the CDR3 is TGTGCCAGCAGCCGAGGATTTAGCGGGTCCCCCTACGAGCAGTACTTC. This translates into CASSRGFSGSPYEQYF.